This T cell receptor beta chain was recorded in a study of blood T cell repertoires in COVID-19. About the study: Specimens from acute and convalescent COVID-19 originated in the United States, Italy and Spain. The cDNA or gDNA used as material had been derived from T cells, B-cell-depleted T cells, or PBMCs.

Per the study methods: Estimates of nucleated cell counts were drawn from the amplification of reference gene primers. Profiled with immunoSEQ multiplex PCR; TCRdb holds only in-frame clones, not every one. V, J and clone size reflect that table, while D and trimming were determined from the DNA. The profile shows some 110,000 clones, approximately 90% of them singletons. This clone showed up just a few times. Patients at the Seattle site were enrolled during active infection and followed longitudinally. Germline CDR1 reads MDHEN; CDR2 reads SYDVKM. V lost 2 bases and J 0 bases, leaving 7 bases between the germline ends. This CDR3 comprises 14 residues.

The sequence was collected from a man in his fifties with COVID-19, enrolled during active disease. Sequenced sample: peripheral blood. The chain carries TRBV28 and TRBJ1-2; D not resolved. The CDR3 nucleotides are TGTGCCAGCAGTTTAGACCAGGCTAACTATGGCTACACCTTC. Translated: CASSLDQANYGYTF.